This is a list of T cell receptor beta chains from one sample in a study of cytomegalovirus exposure and HLA in healthy donors. TCRdb keeps only in-frame clones here, not all; method: immunoSEQ multiplex PCR. This sample has 150,000 to 200,000 clones, with about 80% found just once. The sample consisted of PBMCs. These receptors were obtained from a woman aged 18-29 years in good health and CMV-seropositive. Each CDR3 is given without its conserved first and last residue. The order of the fields is J gene, CDR3 length, V gene, CDR3 protein.

>TRBJ1-5|11|TRBV5-6
ASSLGGGSQKH
>TRBJ2-1|14|TRBV6-4
ASSDSGTGIHNEQF
>TRBJ2-1|12|TRBV30
AWTGTGVSGEQF
>TRBJ1-2|12|TRBV6-5
ASRYLQGRYGYT
>TRBJ1-1|13|TRBV25-1
ASSEYFAGFTEAF
>TRBJ1-3|15|TRBV7-9
ASSSDRGRGSGNTIY
>TRBJ1-4|13|TRBV5-5
ASSLNQGGYEKLF
>TRBJ1-1|11|TRBV7-7
ASSSGVNTEAF
>TRBJ1-3|11|TRBV30
AWTISSGNTIY
>TRBJ1-2|14|TRBV6-5
ASSYSFRSLSYGYT
>TRBJ2-1|13|TRBV15
ATSRASGVYNEQF
>TRBJ1-1|12|TRBV29-1
SVIRSGGNTEAF
>TRBJ1-6|13|TRBV5-6
ASSLETGYRSPLH